The source of this TCR beta chain is a study of blood T cell repertoires in COVID-19. Generated by immunoSEQ multiplex PCR, the TCRdb table keeps only in-frame clones and is missing some. The data contain about 310,000 clones, roughly 84% of them seen just once; the ten biggest clones take up 1%. The receptor was isolated from a man in his fifties or sixties with active or convalescent COVID-19. The sequenced material came from peripheral blood.

CDR3 DNA: TGTGCCAGTAGTATAGCGCTAGCGGGGGAAGAGACCCAGTACTTC. It specifies CASSIALAGEETQYF. The V and J genes are TRBV19 and TRBJ2-5, with 10 bases lining up with TRBD2. J gave up 3 bases and V 1 base, and 2 bases lay outside the gene matches. This CDR3 comprises 15 residues. The germline V gene has CDR1 LNHDA and CDR2 SQIVND (reference sequence).